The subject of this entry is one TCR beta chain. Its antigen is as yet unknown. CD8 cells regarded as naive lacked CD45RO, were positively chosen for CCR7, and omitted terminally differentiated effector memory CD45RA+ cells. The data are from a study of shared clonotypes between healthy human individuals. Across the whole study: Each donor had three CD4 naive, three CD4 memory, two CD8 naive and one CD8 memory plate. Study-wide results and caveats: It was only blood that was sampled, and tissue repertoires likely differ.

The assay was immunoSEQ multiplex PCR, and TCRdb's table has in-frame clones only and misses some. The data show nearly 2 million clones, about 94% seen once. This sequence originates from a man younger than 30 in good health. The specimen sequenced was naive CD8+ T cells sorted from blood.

In nucleotides, the CDR3 is TGTGCCAGTAGGCCGGACCGTGCAACTAATGAAAAACTGTTTTTT. This encodes CASRPDRATNEKLFF. The genes are TRBV19 and TRBJ1-4; unclear D gene. Trimming removed 6 bases from V and 0 bases from J, with 11 bases in between. The V gene's germline CDR1 is LNHDA and CDR2 SQIVND (reference sequence). This CDR3 spans 15 amino acids.